This T cell receptor beta chain was captured by sequencing in a study of CD8 T cells in ankylosing spondylitis. Findings and limits, study-wide: Clones linked to the disease showed a CD8+ phenotype. They occurred at relatively low frequencies in peripheral blood. Made up of eight highly homologous variants, a TCR beta motif appeared characteristic of ankylosing spondylitis blood. Reportedly, matched ankylosing spondylitis synovial fluid was significantly enriched for disease-linked clones.

This clonotype was observed a handful of times. Its antigen remains unknown. By quantitative 5'-RACE with molecular barcodes, the TCR beta libraries were made. TCRdb re-analysed the 5' RACE reads in MiXCR, keeping a single row per CDR3 protein. There are some 85,000 distinct CDR3 sequences in the sample; more than 8.5% occur only once, and approximately 30% lies in the top ten. The source material was blood, either unsorted or a sorted T cell fraction (not recorded which). This sequence was found in a male donor with ankylosing spondylitis.

The CDR3 sequence: CASSLGTSGTYEQYF. Written as DNA, the CDR3 is TGTGCCAGCAGCCTGGGGACTAGCGGGACCTACGAGCAGTACTTC. The V and J genes are TRBV3-1 and TRBJ2-7, with TRBD2 matching over 13 bases. Germline V gene lookup returns CDR1 LGHDT and CDR2 YNNKEL (reference sequence). This CDR3 is built from 15 residues. J gave up 2 bases and V 4 bases, and 2 bases lay outside the gene matches.